This T cell receptor (beta chain) emerged from a study of CD8 T cells in ankylosing spondylitis. Points from the study as a whole: The clones that were linked to disease were reported to be significantly enriched in matched synovial fluid samples from ankylosing spondylitis patients.

The V end was cut by 7 bases, the J end by 8 bases, with 14 bases between. CDR3 length: 12 amino acids. This clonotype turned up a few times. Antigen unknown. TCRdb used MiXCR to reprocess the 5' RACE reads, holding one entry per CDR3 protein. The data hold 150,000 or so distinct CDR3 sequences, with 9.5% to 10% observed a single time. This receptor was identified in a female donor with ankylosing spondylitis or in good health (not recorded which). V is TRBV12-3 or TRBV12-4 and J is TRBJ1-2; D is unresolved. The material sequenced was blood, either unsorted or a sorted T cell fraction (not recorded which). This CDR3 is CASTVGGIGYTF. The CDR3 DNA sequence: TGTGCCAGCACCGTGGGAGGGATCGGCTACACCTTC.